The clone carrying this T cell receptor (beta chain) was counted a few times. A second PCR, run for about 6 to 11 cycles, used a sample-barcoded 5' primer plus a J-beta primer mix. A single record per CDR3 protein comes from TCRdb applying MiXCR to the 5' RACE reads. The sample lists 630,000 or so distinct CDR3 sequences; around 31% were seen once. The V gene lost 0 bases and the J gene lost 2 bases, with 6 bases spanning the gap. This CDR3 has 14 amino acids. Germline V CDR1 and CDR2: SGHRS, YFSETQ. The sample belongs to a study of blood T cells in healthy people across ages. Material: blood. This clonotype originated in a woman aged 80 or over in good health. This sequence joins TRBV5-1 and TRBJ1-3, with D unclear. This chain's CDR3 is CASSLGRPGNTIYF. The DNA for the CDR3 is TGCGCCAGCAGCTTGGGACGACCTGGAAACACCATATATTTT.